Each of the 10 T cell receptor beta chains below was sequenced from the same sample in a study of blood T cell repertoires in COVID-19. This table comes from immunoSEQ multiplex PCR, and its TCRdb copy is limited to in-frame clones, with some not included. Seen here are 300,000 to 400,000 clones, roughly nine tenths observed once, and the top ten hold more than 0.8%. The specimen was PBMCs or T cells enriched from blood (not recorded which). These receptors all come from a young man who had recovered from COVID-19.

For the CDR3, the DNA is TGTGCCAGTTCTAAACCGGGACAGGGTAATTACGAGCAGTACTTC. Its translation: CASSKPGQGNYEQYF. The J gene is TRBJ2-7, the V gene TRBV19; 9 bases align to TRBD1. The J segment lost 4 bases and the V segment lost 8 bases, leaving 12 bases of the junction unmatched. The germline CDR1 and CDR2 sequences are LNHDA and SQIVND (reference sequence). The CDR3 covers 15 residues. Combining the CDR3 with reference TRBV19 and TRBJ2-7 gives the whole variable domain DGGITQSPKYLFRKEGQNVTLSCEQNLNHDAMYWYRQDPGQGLRLIYYSQIVNDFQKGDIAEGYSVSREKKESFPLTVTSAQKNPTAFYLCASSKPGQGNYEQYFGPGTRLTVT.

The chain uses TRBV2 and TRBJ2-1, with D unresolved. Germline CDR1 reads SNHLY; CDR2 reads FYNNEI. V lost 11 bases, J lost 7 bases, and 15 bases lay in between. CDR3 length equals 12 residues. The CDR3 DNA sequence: TGTGCCTCCCTGAGGCCGAGAAATGAGCAGTTCTTC. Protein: CASLRPRNEQFF.

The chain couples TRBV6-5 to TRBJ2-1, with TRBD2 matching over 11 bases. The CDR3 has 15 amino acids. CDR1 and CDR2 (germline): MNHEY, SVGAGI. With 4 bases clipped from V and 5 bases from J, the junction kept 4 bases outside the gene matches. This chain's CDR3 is CASSSGGLADNEQFF. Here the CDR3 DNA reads TGTGCCAGCAGTTCTGGGGGACTAGCGGACAATGAGCAGTTCTTC.

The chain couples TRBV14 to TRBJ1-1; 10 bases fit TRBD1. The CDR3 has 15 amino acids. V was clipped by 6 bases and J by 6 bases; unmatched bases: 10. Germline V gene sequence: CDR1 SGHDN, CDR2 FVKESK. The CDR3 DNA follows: TGTGCCAGCAGTCAGGGGCCCGGGACAGGGGCTGAAGCTTTCTTT. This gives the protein CASSQGPGTGAEAFF.

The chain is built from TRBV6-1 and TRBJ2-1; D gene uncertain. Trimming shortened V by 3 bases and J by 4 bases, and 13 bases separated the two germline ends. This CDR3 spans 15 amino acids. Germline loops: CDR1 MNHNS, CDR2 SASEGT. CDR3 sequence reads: CASSELRQKYNEQFF. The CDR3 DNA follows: TGTGCCAGCAGTGAGTTGAGGCAGAAATACAATGAGCAGTTCTTC.

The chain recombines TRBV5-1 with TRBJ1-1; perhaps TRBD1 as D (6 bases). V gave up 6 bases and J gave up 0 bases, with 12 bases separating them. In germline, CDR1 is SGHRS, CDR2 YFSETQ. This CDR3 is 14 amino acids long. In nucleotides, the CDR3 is TGCGCCAGCACCAGGGACACCCTGAACACTGAAGCTTTCTTT. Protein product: CASTRDTLNTEAFF. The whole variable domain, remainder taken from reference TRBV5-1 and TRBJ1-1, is KAGVTQTPRYLIKTRGQQVTLSCSPISGHRSVSWYQQTPGQGLQFLFEYFSETQRNKGNFPGRFSGRQFSNSRSEMNVSTLELGDSALYLCASTRDTLNTEAFFGQGTRLTVV.

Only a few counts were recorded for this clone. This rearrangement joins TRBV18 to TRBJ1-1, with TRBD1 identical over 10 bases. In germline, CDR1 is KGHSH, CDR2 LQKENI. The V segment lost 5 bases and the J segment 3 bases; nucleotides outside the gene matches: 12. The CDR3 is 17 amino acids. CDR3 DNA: TGTGCCAGCTCAGCTTGGCCGACAGGGGGCGAGGACACTGAAGCTTTCTTT. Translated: CASSAWPTGGEDTEAFF.

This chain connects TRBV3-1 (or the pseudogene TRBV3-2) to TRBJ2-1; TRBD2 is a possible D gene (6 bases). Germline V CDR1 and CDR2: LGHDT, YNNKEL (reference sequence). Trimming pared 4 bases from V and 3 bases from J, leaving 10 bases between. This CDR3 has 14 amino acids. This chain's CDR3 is CASSRTKFYNEQFF. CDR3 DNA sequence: TGTGCCAGCAGCCGGACTAAATTCTACAATGAGCAGTTCTTC.

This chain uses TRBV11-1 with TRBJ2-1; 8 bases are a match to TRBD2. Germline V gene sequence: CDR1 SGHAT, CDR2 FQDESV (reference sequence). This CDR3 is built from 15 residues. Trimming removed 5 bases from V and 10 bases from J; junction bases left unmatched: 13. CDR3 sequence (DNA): TGTGCCAGCAGCCCCACCGGGACTAGAGGCACCGAGCAGTTCTTC. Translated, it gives CASSPTGTRGTEQFF.

Here the CDR3 DNA reads TGTGCCAGCAGAGTGTCAGGGTTCTACGAGCAGTACTTC. This translates into CASRVSGFYEQYF. The chain combines TRBV2 with TRBJ2-7; TRBD1 is a possible D gene (5 bases). The V and J ends lost 6 bases and 3 bases respectively, with 12 bases between them. Germline V lookup: CDR1 SNHLY, CDR2 FYNNEI. The CDR3 has 13 residues.